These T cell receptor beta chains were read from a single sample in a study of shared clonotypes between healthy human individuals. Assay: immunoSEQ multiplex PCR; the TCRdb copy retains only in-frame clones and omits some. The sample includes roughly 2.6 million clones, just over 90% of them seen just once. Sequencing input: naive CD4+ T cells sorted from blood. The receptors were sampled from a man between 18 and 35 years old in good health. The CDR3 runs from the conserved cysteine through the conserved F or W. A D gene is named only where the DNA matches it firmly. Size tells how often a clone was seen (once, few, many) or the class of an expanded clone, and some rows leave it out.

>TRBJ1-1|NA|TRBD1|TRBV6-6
TGTGCCAGCAGTTACGGAGGACAGGGGAACACTGAAGCTTTCTTT
CASSYGGQGNTEAFF
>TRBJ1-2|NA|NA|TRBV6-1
TGTGCCAGCAGTCTGGGACCCGGGTATGGCTACACCTTC
CASSLGPGYGYTF
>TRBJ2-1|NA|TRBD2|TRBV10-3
TGTGCCATTGGGCCCGGGACTAGCCGATACAATGAGCAGTTCTTC
CAIGPGTSRYNEQFF
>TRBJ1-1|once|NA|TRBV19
TGTGCCAGTAGTAGACTCGCCGTTCCTATGAACACTGAAGCTTTCTTT
CASSRLAVPMNTEAFF
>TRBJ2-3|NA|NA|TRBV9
TGTGCCAGCAGCGGCCCCGGGACTTACCGCACAGATACGCAGTATTTT
CASSGPGTYRTDTQYF
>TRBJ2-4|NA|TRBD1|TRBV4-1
TGCGCCAGCAGCGCCCGGACAGGGGGCCTCCAGTACTTC
CASSARTGGLQYF
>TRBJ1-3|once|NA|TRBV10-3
TGTGCCTTTCAGAGTTCGGGAGTTGACACCATATATTTT
CAFQSSGVDTIYF
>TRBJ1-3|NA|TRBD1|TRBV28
TGTGCCAGCCGGGACAGGGGGCTTGGAAACACCATATATTTT
CASRDRGLGNTIYF
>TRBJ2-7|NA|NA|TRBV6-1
TGTGCCATCCGACCGGGACACTACGAGCAGTACTTC
CAIRPGHYEQYF
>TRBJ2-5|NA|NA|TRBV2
TGTGCCAGCAGTGAAAGGTGGGGAGTTCAAGAGACCCAGTACTTC
CASSERWGVQETQYF
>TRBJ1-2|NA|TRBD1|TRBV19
TGTGCCAGTAGCCGACTCGACAGGGGGCGAGACTATGGCTACACCTTC
CASSRLDRGRDYGYTF
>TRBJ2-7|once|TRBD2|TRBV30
TGTGCCTACCGGACTAGCGGAACCTACGAGCAGTACTTC
CAYRTSGTYEQYF
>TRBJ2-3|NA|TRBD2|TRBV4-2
TGTGCCAGCAGCCAAGGGACTAGCACCAGCACAGATACGCAGTATTTT
CASSQGTSTSTDTQYF
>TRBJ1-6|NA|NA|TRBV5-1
TGCGCCAGCAGCGAAGATTTGGTTAGCTCCTATAATTCACCCCTCCACTTT
CASSEDLVSSYNSPLHF
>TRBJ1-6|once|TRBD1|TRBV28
TGTGCCAGCAGTCTCAGGGGGCGATCCTATAATTCACCCCTCCACTTT
CASSLRGRSYNSPLHF
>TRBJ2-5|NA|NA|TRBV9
TGTGCCAGCAGCCCCGCATCGGTAGGAGAGACCCAGTACTTC
CASSPASVGETQYF